This T cell receptor beta chain was recovered during a study of T cell changes during pregnancy in multiple sclerosis. Germline CDR1 and CDR2: SGHVS and FQNEAQ. The CDR3 totals 15 residues. Trimming removed 5 bases at V and 4 bases at J, with 17 bases between. The repertoire was sequenced with immunoSEQ multiplex PCR; TCRdb's copy has only in-frame clones and lacks some. The data show about 33,000 clones, about 89% seen once. The clonotype was recovered from a female donor in good health, enrolled as a control in a pregnancy study. The rearrangement links TRBV7-8 to TRBJ1-2; D might be TRBD1 (6 bases). Material: CD4+ T cells from peripheral blood mononuclear cells, obtained in the third trimester of pregnancy. The CDR3 loop reads CASSPQDSRSYGYTF. The CDR3 nucleotides are TGTGCCAGCAGCCCCCAGGACAGCCGCTCCTATGGCTACACCTTC. Full variable domain (rest looked up from reference TRBV7-8 and TRBJ1-2): GAGVSQSPRYKVAKRGQDVALRCDPISGHVSLFWYQQALGQGPEFLTYFQNEAQLDKSGLPSDRFFAERPEGSVSTLKIQRTQQEDSAVYLCASSPQDSRSYGYTFGSGTRLTVV.